This T cell receptor beta chain is from a study of regulatory T cells in long-lasting Graves disease. Whole-study context: It was over 5 years of antithyroid drugs, with positive TSH receptor antibodies, that meant persistent Graves' disease. Study findings and constraints: Among samples with persistent disease, TRBV28, TRBJ1-2 and TRBJ2-5 were favored.

Germline V gives CDR1 MNHEY, CDR2 SMNVEV (reference sequence). The CDR3 spans 16 residues. The ends were cut back, 5 bases at V and 2 bases at J, with 16 bases in the middle. Time point specified: persistent/refractory GD, antithyroid drugs over 5 years with positive TRAb. PBMC RNA served as the TCR library source. This clonotype has only a few counts. Its antigen is unidentified. CDR3-region Arm-PCR and iRepertoire HTBI primers produced the TCR beta libraries. In the original processing: The samples included approximately 60 TRBV and about 13 TRBJ segments. Each CDR3 protein is one row after TCRdb ran MiXCR on the multiplex PCR reads. For this entry, the V and J calls and clone size follow TCRdb and not the study's own pipeline. Among roughly 450,000 distinct CDR3 sequences listed, roughly 20% were seen once.

The starting material was peripheral blood mononuclear cells (PBMCs), obtained when the disease was refractory, from a patient treated with antithyroid drugs. This clonotype originated in a female donor with Graves disease. J is TRBJ1-5 and V is TRBV27; the D gene is possibly TRBD1 (5 bases). CDR3 sequence: CASSGSPRGRNQPQHF. As DNA, the CDR3 is TGTGCCAGCAGTGGAAGTCCAAGGGGCCGCAATCAGCCCCAGCATTTT.